The sequence of this T cell receptor (beta chain) was determined in a study of T cell clonality in common variable immunodeficiency. This clone was counted many times. One end of the junction does not line up with germline, which may come from a read error. The read ends 3 residues early relative to the CDR3; the germline J gene fills the gap. Each donor provided 5 to 8 ml of heparinized whole blood. The CDR3 sequence is 11 residues long. Germline V gene lookup returns CDR1 GTSNPN and CDR2 SVGIG (reference sequence). Libraries were prepared by immunoSEQ multiplex PCR; TCRdb keeps only in-frame clonotypes and omits some of them. This set yields approximately 34,000 clones and no singletons; the top ten hold 0.95%.

The sequencing input was peripheral blood mononuclear cells. This sequence originates from a person aged 18 to 70 in good health. The chain combines TRBV30 with TRBJ2-2; the match to TRBD1 covers 10 bases. The CDR3 protein is CAWGRTGGLFF. CDR3 DNA (partial): TGTGCCTGGGGGAGGACAGGGGGG.